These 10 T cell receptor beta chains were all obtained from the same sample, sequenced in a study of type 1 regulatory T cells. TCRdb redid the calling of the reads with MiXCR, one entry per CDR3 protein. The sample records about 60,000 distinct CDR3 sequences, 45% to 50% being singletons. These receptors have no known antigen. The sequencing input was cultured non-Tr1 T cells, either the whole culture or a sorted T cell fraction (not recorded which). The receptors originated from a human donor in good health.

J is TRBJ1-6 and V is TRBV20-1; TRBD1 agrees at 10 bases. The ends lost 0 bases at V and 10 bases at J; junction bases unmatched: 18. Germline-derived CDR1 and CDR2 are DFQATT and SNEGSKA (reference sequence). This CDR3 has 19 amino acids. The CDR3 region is CSAREAKPGQGIFRSPLHF. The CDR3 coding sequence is TGCAGTGCTAGAGAAGCGAAGCCGGGACAGGGGATTTTTAGGTCACCCCTCCACTTT.

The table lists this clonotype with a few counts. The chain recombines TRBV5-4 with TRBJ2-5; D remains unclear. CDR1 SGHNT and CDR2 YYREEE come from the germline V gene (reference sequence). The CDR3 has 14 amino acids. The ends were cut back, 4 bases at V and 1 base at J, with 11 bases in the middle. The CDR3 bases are TGTGCCAGCAGCCCCGGTGGCAGCCAAGAGACCCAGTACTTC. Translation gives CASSPGGSQETQYF.

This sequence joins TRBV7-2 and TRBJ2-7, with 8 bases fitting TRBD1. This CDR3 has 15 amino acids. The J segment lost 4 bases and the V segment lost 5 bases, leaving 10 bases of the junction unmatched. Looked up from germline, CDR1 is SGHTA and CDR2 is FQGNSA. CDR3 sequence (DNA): TGTGCCAGCAGCGCGGCGCCGACAGGGGTTTACGAGCAGTACTTC. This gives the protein CASSAAPTGVYEQYF.

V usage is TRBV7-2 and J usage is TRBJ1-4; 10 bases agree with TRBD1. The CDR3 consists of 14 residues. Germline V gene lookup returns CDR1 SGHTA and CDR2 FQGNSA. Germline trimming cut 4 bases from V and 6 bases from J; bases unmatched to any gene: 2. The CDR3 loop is CASSWDRGDEKLFF. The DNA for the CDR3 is TGTGCCAGCAGCTGGGACAGGGGAGATGAAAAACTGTTTTTT.

Here the CDR3 reads CSGRVGTGELFF. The CDR3 DNA reads TGCAGCGGGAGGGTCGGCACCGGGGAGCTGTTTTTT. The chain links TRBV29-1 to TRBJ2-2, with a tentative D call TRBD2 (6 bases). The V gene's germline CDR1 is SQVTM and CDR2 ANQGSEA. The CDR3 runs to 12 residues. V was pared by 7 bases and J by 4 bases, with 10 bases between.

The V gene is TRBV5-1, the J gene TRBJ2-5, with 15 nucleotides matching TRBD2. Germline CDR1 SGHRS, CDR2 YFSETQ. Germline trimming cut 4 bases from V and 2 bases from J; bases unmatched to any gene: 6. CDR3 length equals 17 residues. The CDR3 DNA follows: TGCGCCAGCAGCCCAGGGACTAGCGGGGGGATTCAAGAGACCCAGTACTTC. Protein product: CASSPGTSGGIQETQYF.

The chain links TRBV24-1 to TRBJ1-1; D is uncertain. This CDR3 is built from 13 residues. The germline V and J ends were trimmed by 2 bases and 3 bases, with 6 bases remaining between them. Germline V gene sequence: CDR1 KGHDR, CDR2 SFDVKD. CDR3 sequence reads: CATSDWSDTEAFF. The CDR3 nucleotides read TGTGCCACCAGTGATTGGAGCGACACTGAAGCTTTCTTT.

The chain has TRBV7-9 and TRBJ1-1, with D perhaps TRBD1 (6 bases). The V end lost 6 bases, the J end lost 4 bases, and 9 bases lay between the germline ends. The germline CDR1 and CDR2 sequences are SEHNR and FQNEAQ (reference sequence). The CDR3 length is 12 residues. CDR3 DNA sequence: TGTGCCAGCAGACTGGACAGCACTGAAGCTTTCTTT. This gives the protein CASRLDSTEAFF.

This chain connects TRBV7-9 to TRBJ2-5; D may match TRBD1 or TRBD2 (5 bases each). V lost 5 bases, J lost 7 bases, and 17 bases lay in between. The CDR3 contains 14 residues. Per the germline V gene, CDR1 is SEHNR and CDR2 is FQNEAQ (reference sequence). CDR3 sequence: CASSAQGGAGTQYF. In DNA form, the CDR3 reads TGTGCCAGCAGCGCCCAGGGTGGGGCGGGGACCCAGTACTTC.

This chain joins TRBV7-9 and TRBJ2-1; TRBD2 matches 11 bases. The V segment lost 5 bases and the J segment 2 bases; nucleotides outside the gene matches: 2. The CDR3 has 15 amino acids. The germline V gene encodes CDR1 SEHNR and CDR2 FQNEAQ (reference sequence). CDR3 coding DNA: TGTGCCAGCAGCGAACTAGCGGGGGCCTACAATGAGCAGTTCTTC. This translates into CASSELAGAYNEQFF.